This TCR beta chain was captured by sequencing in a study of blood T cell repertoires in COVID-19. Study information: PBMCs, B-cell-depleted T cells, or T cells provided the cDNA or gDNA that made up the material.

The table came from immunoSEQ multiplex PCR; TCRdb's copy has only in-frame clones and leaves some out. The data show about 300,000 clones, around 84% seen once. Clinical histories supplied by participants themselves formed the basis of cohort assignment. Each recovered donor of Cohort 3 presented with two negative PCRs, clearance, or symptom resolution. The length of the CDR3 is 13 residues. V was pared by 5 bases and J by 4 bases, with 12 bases between. CDR1 is SGHTA, CDR2 FQGTGA, per germline. The V call is TRBV7-3, the J call TRBJ2-7, with a weak D call TRBD2 (5 bases). The source is a woman aged 45-65 years who had recovered from COVID-19. Sequencing input: PBMCs or T cells enriched from blood (not recorded which). The CDR3 spells CASSPGYAYEQYF. CDR3 bases: TGTGCCAGCAGCCCGGGGTACGCGTACGAGCAGTACTTC.